This TCR beta chain was observed in a study of CXCR3-negative and CXCR3-positive naive CD8 T cells. Study-level points and caveats: No difference in surface CD5 was seen between naive subsets, and TCR strength was inferred from TRB CDR3 properties. TRB CDR3s of CXCR3-positive naive cells were more hydrophobic than those of CXCR3-negative naive cells.

Germline CDR1 MDHEN, CDR2 SYDVKM. The CDR3 loop spans 14 amino acids. CD45RO-CCR7+CD27+CD95- defined naive CD8+ T cells. It was by 5' RACE with UMI labels that the TRB cDNA libraries were prepared. Reanalyzing the 5' RACE reads, TCRdb keeps one entry per CDR3 protein, without DNA. This sample contains some 140,000 distinct CDR3 sequences. A word on this clonotype: The antigen is not known.

V gene TRBV28 combines with J gene TRBJ1-2; TCRdb's D call of TRBD1 is untestable without DNA. Input material: naive CXCR3+ CD8+ T cells from blood. Subset in this sample: CD45RO-CCR7+CD27+CD95- naive CD8+ T cells expressing CXCR3 (TNR3+). The clonotype was recovered from a human donor in good health. Some clones in this sample may be carry-over from other donors' samples. Here the CDR3 reads CASSLKGQTYGYTF.